The 9 T cell receptor beta chains given below trace back to one sample, sequenced in a study of blood T cell repertoires in COVID-19 (dated by TCRdb to 2018 to 2020). Library preparation employed the immunoSEQ multiplex PCR assay. TCRdb mirrors the immuneACCESS table, restricted to in-frame sequences. Some clones are absent from its copies; in checked studies, under half trace to an unresolved V gene, and the reason for the others is unknown. The sample data list around 380,000 clones, and about 90% of these were observed just once. The ten largest account for 1.3% of the sample. Material: PBMCs or T cells enriched from blood (not recorded which). The receptors were gathered from a man between 25 and 39 years old who had recovered from COVID-19.

This chain connects TRBV14 to TRBJ1-1; D is possibly TRBD1 (5 bases). This CDR3 is 14 amino acids long. Trimming shortened V by 4 bases and J by 5 bases, and 14 bases separated the two germline ends. Germline CDR1 and CDR2: SGHDN and FVKESK. CDR3 nucleotide sequence: TGTGCCAGCAGCCCAAGACCGGACAAAACTGAAGCTTTCTTT. Translating gives CASSPRPDKTEAFF.

The gene calls are TRBV5-1 and TRBJ2-7, with 10 positions matching TRBD2. The V gene's germline CDR1 is SGHRS and CDR2 YFSETQ. Trimming cost V 4 bases and J 3 bases; bases outside gene matches: 7. The CDR3 length is 15 residues. DNA for the CDR3: TGCGCCAGCAGCGTAGTTATAGCGGGGGGCTACGAGCAGTACTTC. The encoded protein is CASSVVIAGGYEQYF.

The chain carries TRBV9 and TRBJ1-6; D ambiguous. Trimming stripped 0 bases from V and 5 bases from J, with 9 bases between. Germline V gene lookup returns CDR1 SGDLS and CDR2 YYNGEE. This CDR3 comprises 15 residues. In DNA, the CDR3 is TGTGCCAGCAGCGTAGGAGTAACTAATAATTCACCCCTCCACTTT. It yields the protein CASSVGVTNNSPLHF.

This sequence joins TRBV12-5 and TRBJ2-7; the D is unclear. The CDR3 loop spans 12 amino acids. Germline CDR1 is LGHNT and CDR2 is FRNRAP. CDR3 coding DNA: TGTGCCCTCCCTGGCCTTTCCTACGAGCAGTACTTC. Amino acid sequence: CALPGLSYEQYF. Using reference TRBV12-5 and TRBJ2-7 for the parts outside the CDR3, the full variable domain is DARVTQTPRHKVTEMGQEVTMRCQPILGHNTVFWYRQTMMQGLELLAYFRNRAPLDDSGMPKDRFSAEMPDATLATLKIQPSEPRDSAVYFCALPGLSYEQYFGPGTRLTVT.

This clone appeared a few times. This chain links TRBV12-3 or TRBV12-4 with TRBJ1-1; 7 nucleotides line up with TRBD1. V dropped 5 bases and J dropped 6; count of bases not matched to a gene: 3. The CDR3 is made up of 12 amino acids. The CDR3 DNA sequence: TGTGCCAGCAGTCAAGGGACAGCTGAAGCTTTCTTT. Its translation is CASSQGTAEAFF.

V usage is TRBV11-3 and J usage is TRBJ2-3, with 7 nucleotides matching TRBD2. Germline CDR1 reads SGHNT; CDR2 reads YENEEA. CDR3 length: 15 amino acids. Trimming took 1 base from V and 2 from J; bases not matched to a gene: 3. The CDR3, as DNA: TGTGCCAGCAGCTTAGCGGCGGGGGTCACAGATACGCAGTATTTT. Translating it yields CASSLAAGVTDTQYF.

The rearrangement joins TRBV9 to TRBJ2-7, with 7 bases that match TRBD2. The CDR3 contains 15 residues. CDR1 and CDR2 from the germline V gene are SGDLS and YYNGEE. V dropped 0 bases and J dropped 4; count of bases not matched to a gene: 7. CDR3 sequence reads: CASSVETGRGYEQYF. The CDR3 nucleotides are TGTGCCAGCAGCGTAGAAACGGGGAGGGGATACGAGCAGTACTTC. The variable domain in full, completed from reference TRBV9 and TRBJ2-7, reads DSGVTQTPKHLITATGQRVTLRCSPRSGDLSVYWYQQSLDQGLQFLIQYYNGEERAKGNILERFSAQQFPDLHSELNLSSLELGDSALYFCASSVETGRGYEQYFGPGTRLTVT.

The chain joins TRBV7-9 to TRBJ2-7, with 8 bases matching TRBD1. CDR1 and CDR2 from the germline V gene are SEHNR and FQNEAQ (reference sequence). V lost 1 base to trimming and J lost 12 bases; unmatched junction nucleotides: 8. The CDR3 runs to 13 residues. The CDR3 coding sequence is TGTGCCAGCAGCTTAGGGACAGGGTCCCCGCGGTACTTC. Encoded protein: CASSLGTGSPRYF.

The V call is TRBV19, the J call TRBJ1-5; D may be TRBD1 (5 bases). The V gene's germline CDR1 is LNHDA and CDR2 SQIVND (reference sequence). Trimming stripped 3 bases from V and 0 bases from J, with 12 bases between. This CDR3 spans 16 amino acids. The CDR3 DNA is TGTGCCAGTAGTATTTTAGACAGTTATAGCAATCAGCCCCAGCATTTT. Its translation: CASSILDSYSNQPQHF.